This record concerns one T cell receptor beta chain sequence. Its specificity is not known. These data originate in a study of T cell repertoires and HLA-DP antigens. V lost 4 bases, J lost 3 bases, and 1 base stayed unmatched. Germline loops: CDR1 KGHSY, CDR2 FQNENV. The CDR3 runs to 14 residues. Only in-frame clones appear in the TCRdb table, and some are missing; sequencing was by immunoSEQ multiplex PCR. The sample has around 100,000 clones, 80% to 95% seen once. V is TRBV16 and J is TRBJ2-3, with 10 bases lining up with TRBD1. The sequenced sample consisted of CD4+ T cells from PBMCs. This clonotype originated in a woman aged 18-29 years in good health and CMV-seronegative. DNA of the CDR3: TGTGCCAGCAGCCGGGACAGGGGAACAGATACGCAGTATTTT. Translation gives CASSRDRGTDTQYF.